One and the same sample provided the 27 T cell receptor beta chains below, sequenced in a study of OX40 agonist ivuxolimab in advanced cancers. Sequencing used immunoSEQ multiplex PCR; TCRdb keeps in-frame clones, though not all of them. The sample records some 76,000 clones, about 87% being singletons. The starting material was CD4+ or CD8+ T cells sorted from blood, obtained in a trial of the OX40 agonist ivuxolimab. These receptors were obtained from an adult with an advanced solid tumor such as melanoma, head and neck, liver or kidney cancer.

There are a few counts of this clone. This chain connects TRBV7-2 to TRBJ2-7; 7 nucleotides align to TRBD1. There are 19 residues in the CDR3. Germline V gene lookup returns CDR1 SGHTA and CDR2 FQGNSA. The V gene end was trimmed by 0 bases and the J gene end by 3 bases; junction bases not matched to a gene: 17. CDR3 bases: TGTGCCAGCAGCTTAGCGAACCGCTTACAGGGGCCGCAAAGCTACGAGCAGTACTTC. This gives the protein CASSLANRLQGPQSYEQYF.

In regard to this clone: Other DNA variants within this sample encode the same CDR3. The chain links TRBV9 to TRBJ1-1; D is unresolved. Germline lookup yields CDR1 SGDLS and CDR2 YYNGEE. The CDR3 extends over 13 amino acids. The V and J ends lost 0 bases and 0 bases respectively, with 3 bases between them. The CDR3 DNA sequence: TGTGCCAGCAGCGTAGCTGTGAACACTGAAGCTTTCTTT. The encoded protein is CASSVAVNTEAFF.

The V and J genes are TRBV7-9 and TRBJ2-7; 10 bases line up with TRBD2. With V trimmed by 5 bases and J by 2 bases, 12 bases remained unmatched. CDR1 is SEHNR and CDR2 is FQNEAQ in the germline V gene (reference sequence). The length of the CDR3 is 17 residues. The CDR3 loop is CASSTPQRTSGTYEQYF. For the CDR3, the DNA is TGTGCCAGCAGCACCCCCCAGCGGACTAGCGGCACCTACGAGCAGTACTTC.

The chain combines TRBV11-3 with TRBJ1-5; 7 bases are shared with TRBD1. The ends lost 5 bases at V and 3 bases at J; junction bases unmatched: 13. The CDR3 loop spans 17 amino acids. Germline assignment: CDR1 SGHNT and CDR2 YENEEA. CDR3 nucleotides: TGTGCCAGCAGCCCACGACTCACGACAGGGCACAATCAGCCCCAGCATTTT. Protein: CASSPRLTTGHNQPQHF.

DNA of the CDR3: TGTGCCAGCAGCCCCCATATAGGTGGAGACACTGAAGCTTTCTTT. Its protein is CASSPHIGGDTEAFF. V and J are TRBV11-1 and TRBJ1-1; no definite D call. Trimming took off 5 bases at V and 3 bases at J, with 16 bases between the two ends. CDR1 SGHAT and CDR2 FQDESV come from the germline V gene (reference sequence). This CDR3 has 15 amino acids.

The chain couples TRBV5-1 to TRBJ2-1; maybe TRBD2 (5 bases). Germline lookup yields CDR1 SGHRS and CDR2 YFSETQ. The CDR3 has 13 residues. The V end was cut by 3 bases, the J end by 5 bases, with 9 bases between. CDR3 sequence reads: CASSSRGDNEQFF. The CDR3 DNA sequence: TGCGCCAGCAGCTCCCGGGGTGACAATGAGCAGTTCTTC.

The chain recombines TRBV4-3 with TRBJ2-2, with D uncertain. The germline V gene has CDR1 LGHNA and CDR2 YSLEER. V gave up 5 bases and J gave up 0 bases, with 10 bases separating them. The CDR3 has 15 residues. This CDR3 reads CASSRSESNTGELFF. The DNA of the CDR3 is TGCGCCAGCAGCAGAAGCGAGTCGAACACCGGGGAGCTGTTTTTT.

The chain recombines TRBV29-1 with TRBJ1-1; D possibly corresponds to TRBD1 (6 bases). The CDR3 is 12 residues long. V gave up 7 bases and J gave up 3 bases, with 12 bases separating them. Germline V gene sequence: CDR1 SQVTM, CDR2 ANQGSEA. DNA of the CDR3: TGCAGCGCTGCCACAGGGTACACTGAAGCTTTCTTT. Amino acid sequence: CSAATGYTEAFF.

This rearrangement joins TRBV4-1 to TRBJ2-7; 8 positions match TRBD2. The germline gives CDR1 MGHRA, CDR2 YSYEKL. With V trimmed by 1 base and J by 6 bases, 5 bases remained unmatched. This CDR3 spans 14 amino acids. CDR3 protein: CASSQVRSGGEQYF. CDR3 nucleotides: TGCGCCAGCAGCCAAGTAAGGAGCGGGGGCGAGCAGTACTTC.

This chain connects TRBV7-2 to TRBJ2-7; possible D gene TRBD2, 7 bases. The V end was cut by 5 bases, the J end by 0 bases, with 14 bases between. The CDR3 runs 15 residues. Germline V lookup: CDR1 SGHTA, CDR2 FQGNSA. CDR3 sequence reads: CASSERGGASYEQYF. The CDR3 DNA reads TGTGCCAGCAGCGAGAGGGGGGGGGCCTCCTACGAGCAGTACTTC. Full variable domain (rest looked up from reference TRBV7-2 and TRBJ2-7): GAGVSQSPSNKVTEKGKDVELRCDPISGHTALYWYRQSLGQGLEFLIYFQGNSAPDKSGLPSDRFSAERTGGSVSTLTIQRTQQEDSAVYLCASSERGGASYEQYFGPGTRLTVT.

The chain carries TRBV7-9 and TRBJ1-4; D perhaps matches TRBD1 (5 bases). Germline V gene sequence: CDR1 SEHNR, CDR2 FQNEAQ (reference sequence). The CDR3 spans 13 residues. Trimming shortened V by 6 bases and J by 5 bases, and 10 bases separated the two germline ends. The CDR3 nucleotides are TGTGCCAGCAGGGGGGACGGAAATGAAAAACTGTTTTTT. Encoded protein: CASRGDGNEKLFF.

This sequence joins TRBV2 and TRBJ1-1; D call uncertain. V shed 8 bases and J shed 0 bases, with 13 bases lying between them. Germline V gene data show CDR1 as SNHLY and CDR2 as FYNNEI. The CDR3 covers 14 residues. The CDR3 sequence: CASATEYMNTEAFF. As DNA, the CDR3 is TGTGCCAGCGCAACAGAATACATGAACACTGAAGCTTTCTTT.

This clone appeared a single time. The rearrangement uses TRBV5-1 and TRBJ1-1, with TRBD1 identical over 7 bases. Trimming cost V 3 bases and J 7 bases; bases outside gene matches: 9. Germline V CDR1 and CDR2: SGHRS, YFSETQ. This CDR3 region has 14 residues. CDR3 in amino acids: CASSSDRRGHEAFF. CDR3 sequence (DNA): TGCGCCAGCAGCTCGGACAGGAGGGGTCATGAAGCTTTCTTT.

This clone appeared a single time. V and J are TRBV2 and TRBJ2-2, with TRBD2 matching 11 bases. The V gene end was trimmed by 4 bases and the J gene end by 10 bases; junction bases not matched to a gene: 8. There are 15 residues in the CDR3. Per the germline V gene, CDR1 is SNHLY and CDR2 is FYNNEI. CDR3 sequence (DNA): TGTGCCAGCAGTGTTTTAGCGGGAGGGTACATGGAGCTGTTTTTT. Its translation is CASSVLAGGYMELFF. The variable domain in full, completed from reference TRBV2 and TRBJ2-2, reads EPEVTQTPSHQVTQMGQEVILRCVPISNHLYFYWYRQILGQKVEFLVSFYNNEISEKSEIFDDQFSVERPDGSNFTLKIRSTKLEDSAMYFCASSVLAGGYMELFFGEGSRLTVL.

The chain joins TRBV5-6 to TRBJ2-7; TRBD1 matches at 7 bases. This CDR3 is built from 15 residues. J was trimmed by 3 bases and V by 1 base; bases with no gene match: 7. Per the germline V gene, CDR1 is SGHDT and CDR2 is YYEEEE. The CDR3 DNA sequence: TGTGCCAGCAGCTTGTTGGGACAGAGTCTCTACGAGCAGTACTTC. It encodes CASSLLGQSLYEQYF.

The V and J genes are TRBV13 and TRBJ2-1; TRBD1 matches 10 bases. Germline CDR1 PRHDT, CDR2 FYEKMQ (reference sequence). This CDR3 has 17 residues. Trimming took 0 bases from V and 4 from J; bases not matched to a gene: 6. This chain's CDR3 is CASSLGGQGVFYNEQFF. The CDR3 bases are TGTGCCAGCAGCTTAGGAGGACAGGGGGTCTTTTACAATGAGCAGTTCTTC.

This chain connects TRBV14 to TRBJ1-1; D is uncertain. The CDR3 consists of 14 residues. Trimming took off 4 bases at V and 7 bases at J, with 16 bases between the two ends. CDR1 is SGHDN and CDR2 is FVKESK in the germline V gene. Written as DNA, the CDR3 is TGTGCCAGCAGCCTAAAACCGTCTGCGGGTGAAGCTTTCTTT. Residues: CASSLKPSAGEAFF.

The rearrangement links TRBV11-2 to TRBJ2-4; D uncertain. V lost 0 bases, J lost 0 bases, and 12 bases lay in between. Germline CDR1 is SGHAT and CDR2 is FQNNGV. The CDR3 spans 17 residues. CDR3 sequence reads: CASSLDHRSLAKNIQYF. The CDR3 nucleotides are TGTGCCAGCAGCTTAGATCATAGGTCACTAGCCAAAAACATTCAGTACTTC. Based on the CDR3 plus reference TRBV11-2 and TRBJ2-4, the full variable domain is EAGVAQSPRYKIIEKRQSVAFWCNPISGHATLYWYQQILGQGPKLLIQFQNNGVVDDSQLPKDRFSAERLKGVDSTLKIQPAKLEDSAVYLCASSLDHRSLAKNIQYFGAGTRLSVL.

With regard to this clone: The same CDR3 is also encoded by other DNA sequences in this sample. J is TRBJ1-1 and V is TRBV12-5; 8 bases are shared with TRBD1. The CDR3 totals 13 residues. Germline trimming cut 1 base from V and 12 bases from J; bases unmatched to any gene: 7. In germline, CDR1 is LGHNT, CDR2 FRNRAP. CDR3 DNA: TGTGCTAGTGGTTTGGCAGCGACAGGGGTGACTTTCTTT. This translates into CASGLAATGVTFF. Combining the CDR3 with reference TRBV12-5 and TRBJ1-1 gives the whole variable domain DARVTQTPRHKVTEMGQEVTMRCQPILGHNTVFWYRQTMMQGLELLAYFRNRAPLDDSGMPKDRFSAEMPDATLATLKIQPSEPRDSAVYFCASGLAATGVTFFGQGTRLTVV.

The chain has TRBV5-1 and TRBJ1-1; D unresolved. Trimming took off 0 bases at V and 5 bases at J, with 14 bases between the two ends. The CDR3 length is 15 residues. The V gene's germline CDR1 is SGHRS and CDR2 YFSETQ. Here the CDR3 DNA reads TGCGCCAGCAGCTTGGCCCCGGGGTCGGCGACTGAAGCTTTCTTT. This sequence encodes CASSLAPGSATEAFF.

The chain joins TRBV14 to TRBJ2-3; 9 bases agree with TRBD1. Germline V CDR1 and CDR2: SGHDN, FVKESK. Trimming at V came to 0 bases and at J to 3 bases, leaving 1 base not matched to a gene. The CDR3 extends over 15 amino acids. CDR3 bases: TGTGCCAGCAGCCAAGAGGGGACAGGGACAGATACGCAGTATTTT. Translating gives CASSQEGTGTDTQYF. The complete variable domain, with remaining parts taken from reference TRBV14 and TRBJ2-3, reads EAGVTQFPSHSVIEKGQTVTLRCDPISGHDNLYWYRRVMGKEIKFLLHFVKESKQDESGMPNNRFLAERTGGTYSTLKVQPAELEDSGVYFCASSQEGTGTDTQYFGPGTRLTVL.

The chain uses TRBV7-8 and TRBJ1-5; no definite D call. Germline V gene lookup returns CDR1 SGHVS and CDR2 FQNEAQ. The CDR3 sequence is 15 residues long. V was clipped by 0 bases and J by 0 bases, with 6 bases between them. The CDR3 spells CASSLASYSNQPQHF. The CDR3 DNA reads as TGTGCCAGCAGCTTAGCCTCATATAGCAATCAGCCCCAGCATTTT.

The V gene is TRBV5-4, the J gene TRBJ1-2; 8 nucleotides line up with TRBD1. This CDR3 comprises 14 residues. CDR1 is SGHNT, CDR2 YYREEE, per germline (reference sequence). J gave up 6 bases and V 4 bases, and 8 bases lay outside the gene matches. CDR3 coding DNA: TGTGCCAGCAGCCAGGGACAGGAGGTCCATGGCTACACCTTC. It yields the protein CASSQGQEVHGYTF.

The chain links TRBV5-1 to TRBJ2-5; D not resolved. V lost 0 bases to trimming and J lost 2 bases, with 8 bases between them. CDR1 is SGHRS, CDR2 YFSETQ, per germline. The CDR3 covers 14 residues. The DNA for the CDR3 is TGCGCCAGCAGCTTGGCCCAGCCTCAAGAGACCCAGTACTTC. Encoded protein: CASSLAQPQETQYF.

The sample holds a few counts of this clone. Other DNA sequences from this sample encode an identical CDR3 as well. The chain links TRBV6-6 to TRBJ2-7; 9 nucleotides line up with TRBD1. V was clipped by 6 bases and J by 4 bases; unmatched bases: 4. The CDR3 spans 13 residues. Looked up from germline, CDR1 is MNHNY and CDR2 is SVGAGI (reference sequence). CDR3 sequence: CASRGTGSYEQYF. The CDR3 DNA reads as TGTGCCAGCAGGGGGACAGGGTCATACGAGCAGTACTTC.

J is TRBJ1-2 and V is TRBV6-5; tentative D call: TRBD1 (5 bases). There are 13 residues in the CDR3. V gave up 6 bases and J gave up 2 bases, with 10 bases separating them. CDR1 and CDR2 from the germline V gene are MNHEY and SVGAGI. CDR3 region: CASSPGPNYGYTF. CDR3 nucleotide sequence: TGTGCCAGCAGCCCGGGACCGAACTATGGCTACACCTTC.

The genes are TRBV7-9 and TRBJ1-5; D unclear. The CDR3 loop spans 14 amino acids. Germline V CDR1 and CDR2: SEHNR, FQNEAQ (reference sequence). V shed 1 base and J shed 3 bases, with 7 bases lying between them. The CDR3 protein is CASSLGDNNQPQHF. Written as DNA, the CDR3 is TGTGCCAGCAGCTTAGGAGACAACAATCAGCCCCAGCATTTT. The variable domain in full, with the rest retrieved from reference TRBV7-9 and TRBJ1-5, is DTGVSQNPRHKITKRGQNVTFRCDPISEHNRLYWYRQTLGQGPEFLTYFQNEAQLEKSRLLSDRFSAERPKGSFSTLEIQRTEQGDSAMYLCASSLGDNNQPQHFGDGTRLSIL.